These 7 T cell receptor beta chains share one sample of origin, sequenced in a study of OX40 agonist ivuxolimab in advanced cancers. Using immunoSEQ multiplex PCR, the repertoire was profiled, and TCRdb retains in-frame clones only, with some absent. This sample has around 50,000 clones; over 80% occur once, and the top ten carry less than 2%. This specimen was CD4+ or CD8+ T cells sorted from blood, taken in a trial of the OX40 agonist ivuxolimab. The origin of the receptors is an adult with an advanced solid tumor such as melanoma, head and neck, liver or kidney cancer.

J is TRBJ1-4 and V is TRBV29-1; the D gene is possibly TRBD1 (5 bases). Trimming pared 6 bases from V and 0 bases from J, leaving 11 bases between. The CDR3 consists of 14 residues. The germline CDR1 and CDR2 sequences are SQVTM and ANQGSEA. CDR3: CSVAGGATNEKLFF. Here the CDR3 DNA reads TGCAGCGTGGCCGGAGGGGCAACTAATGAAAAACTGTTTTTT.

The rearrangement links TRBV7-7 to TRBJ2-6; D remains unclear. The CDR3 has 16 amino acids. CDR1 is SSHAT, CDR2 FNYEAQ, per germline (reference sequence). V lost 5 bases and J lost 0, with 11 bases in between. As DNA, the CDR3 is TGTGCCAGCAGCCCGACTGAGCGCTCTGGGGCCAACGTCCTGACTTTC. Translation: CASSPTERSGANVLTF.

V is TRBV7-2 and J is TRBJ2-7, with D perhaps TRBD1 (5 bases). Per germline, CDR1 SGHTA and CDR2 FQGNSA. Trimming pared 1 base from V and 4 bases from J, leaving 8 bases between. The CDR3 contains 13 residues. In DNA, the CDR3 is TGTGCCAGCAGCTTAGGCAGGGATTACGAGCAGTACGTC. This encodes CASSLGRDYEQYV.

A few counts support this clone. This chain connects TRBV7-2 to TRBJ2-3; D might be TRBD1 or TRBD2, each matching 5 bases. V gave up 5 bases and J gave up 4 bases, with 10 bases separating them. CDR1 and CDR2 (germline): SGHTA, FQGNSA. The CDR3 extends over 13 amino acids. The CDR3 DNA reads TGTGCCAGCAGCCTGGGGGTTCCAGATACGCAGTATTTT. Translating it yields CASSLGVPDTQYF. Drawing the rest from reference TRBV7-2 and TRBJ2-3, the complete variable domain is GAGVSQSPSNKVTEKGKDVELRCDPISGHTALYWYRQSLGQGLEFLIYFQGNSAPDKSGLPSDRFSAERTGGSVSTLTIQRTQQEDSAVYLCASSLGVPDTQYFGPGTRLTVL.

The V call is TRBV28, the J call TRBJ2-2, with 9 nucleotides matching TRBD2. The V segment lost 10 bases and the J segment 5 bases; nucleotides outside the gene matches: 11. The CDR3 totals 15 residues. Germline lookup yields CDR1 MDHEN and CDR2 SYDVKM. CDR3 residues: CATLWASGVTGELFF. Written as DNA, the CDR3 is TGTGCCACCCTATGGGCTAGCGGGGTTACCGGGGAGCTGTTTTTT.

This chain connects TRBV10-3 to TRBJ2-1; tentative D call: TRBD2 (6 bases). Germline V gene data show CDR1 as ENHRY and CDR2 as SYGVKD. This CDR3 spans 15 amino acids. V lost 3 bases to trimming and J lost 2 bases, with 11 bases between them. The CDR3 loop is CAISDSSGAYNEQFF. CDR3 DNA: TGTGCCATCAGTGATTCGTCGGGAGCCTACAATGAGCAGTTCTTC.

The chain is built from TRBV29-1 and TRBJ1-1, with D perhaps TRBD1 (5 bases). CDR1 is SQVTM and CDR2 is ANQGSEA in the germline V gene. The CDR3 totals 14 residues. Trimming shortened V by 4 bases and J by 11 bases, and 23 bases separated the two germline ends. The CDR3 region is CSVVRSRDFGRAFF. The CDR3 bases are TGCAGCGTTGTTAGGTCCCGGGACTTCGGACGGGCTTTCTTT.